This paragraph covers one T cell receptor beta chain sequence. This sample is part of a study of sequential checkpoint blockade in melanoma. Study details: Randomization was 1:1 between first-line nivolumab→ipilimumab and ipilimumab→nivolumab. Each arm's sequence ended with maintenance nivolumab.

The CDR3 length is 17 residues. Trimming took 0 bases from V and 2 from J; bases not matched to a gene: 8. Germline CDR1 and CDR2: LNHNV and YYDKDF (reference sequence). The table came from immunoSEQ multiplex PCR; TCRdb's copy has only in-frame clones and leaves some out. Here the sample spans about 28,000 clones, roughly 89% being singletons. The treatment is: randomized to nivolumab then ipilimumab (arm A) or the reverse (arm B). None of the patients previously received DNA-damaging chemotherapy. PBMC sorting kept live CD3+CD8+ cells without CD19 or CD56. This clonotype was obtained from a human donor with melanoma. The sample consisted of CD8+ T cells sorted from blood (inferred from file names), taken from a patient given nivolumab and ipilimumab in sequence. This sequence joins TRBV15 and TRBJ2-5; 8 bases line up with TRBD1. For the CDR3, the DNA is TGTGCCACCAGCAGAGATTGGCCAGGGGGCCGGCAAGAGACCCAGTACTTC. Its protein product is CATSRDWPGGRQETQYF.